The T cell receptor (beta chain) under discussion was sequenced for a study of T cell changes during pregnancy in multiple sclerosis. The count of this clone is one. The CDR3 is 16 residues long. CDR1 KGHSH and CDR2 LQKENI come from the germline V gene. Germline trimming cut 1 base from V and 4 bases from J; bases unmatched to any gene: 4. Assay used: immunoSEQ multiplex PCR; TCRdb lists only in-frame clones, some missing. The data contain approximately 100,000 clones, more than 90% of them singletons. V is TRBV18 and J is TRBJ1-5; 10 bases align to TRBD1. The TCR sequence derives from a female donor with multiple sclerosis, enrolled in a pregnancy study. Material: peripheral blood, obtained in the second trimester of pregnancy. CDR3 region: CASSPRDRGKNQPQHF. CDR3 sequence (DNA): TGTGCCAGCTCACCACGGGACAGGGGAAAAAATCAGCCCCAGCATTTT. Full variable domain (remainder filled in from reference TRBV18 and TRBJ1-5): NAGVMQNPRHLVRRRGQEARLRCSPMKGHSHVYWYRQLPEEGLKFMVYLQKENIIDESGMPKERFSAEFPKEGPSILRIQQVVRGDSAAYFCASSPRDRGKNQPQHFGDGTRLSIL.